The 4 T cell receptor beta chains given below trace back to one sample, sequenced in a study of blood T cells in healthy people across ages. Next came a second PCR, run for about 7 to 12 cycles, which used a sample-barcoded 5' primer along with a J-beta primer mix. TCRdb redid the calling of the 5' RACE reads with MiXCR, one entry per CDR3 protein. This table has some 1.4 million distinct CDR3 sequences, roughly 40% appearing once. The sequencing sample was made of blood. The receptors stem from a woman between 18 and 29 years old in good health.

V is TRBV25-1 and J is TRBJ1-2; D might be TRBD1 (5 bases). Germline CDR1 MGHDK, CDR2 SYGVNS. The CDR3 is made up of 13 amino acids. V lost 3 bases, J lost 6 bases, and 11 bases lay in between. The chain's CDR3 is CASSDGAPNGYTF. Here the CDR3 DNA reads TGTGCCAGCAGTGATGGGGCGCCTAATGGCTACACCTTC.

The rearrangement links TRBV5-1 to TRBJ2-1; possible D gene TRBD2, 7 bases. Germline CDR1 reads SGHRS; CDR2 reads YFSETQ. Trimming left V 4 bases short and J 5 bases short, with 28 bases between. This CDR3 has 19 residues. The CDR3 DNA reads as TGCGCCAGCAGCCCGGGCCCCGGGGGGCTTTCCCCTCTAAACAATGAGCAGTTCTTC. This sequence encodes CASSPGPGGLSPLNNEQFF.

This chain uses TRBV12-3 or TRBV12-4 with TRBJ2-1; weak D call: TRBD1 (6 bases). CDR3 length: 11 residues. V was trimmed by 7 bases and J by 9 bases, leaving 10 bases between them. Here the CDR3 reads CASKRGGEQFF. For the CDR3, the DNA is TGTGCCAGCAAAAGAGGGGGTGAGCAGTTCTTC.

The CDR3 region has the DNA TGTGCCAGCAGAGCAGGGCTCCCCGGCACTGAAGCTTTCTTT. Protein sequence: CASRAGLPGTEAFF. The chain links TRBV12-3 or TRBV12-4 to TRBJ1-1; D is possibly TRBD1 (5 bases). The CDR3 totals 14 residues. With 6 bases removed from V and 4 bases from J, the gap between germline ends came to 15 bases.